This TCR beta chain derives from a study of T-cell reconstitution after alpha-beta-depleted transplantation in children. TCRbeta library construction was performed incorporating unique molecular identifiers. TCRdb redid the calling of the PCR reads with MiXCR, one entry per CDR3 protein. The sample includes some 300,000 distinct CDR3 sequences, over 9% of them seen just once. V shed 5 bases and J 4 bases; nucleotides not matched to a gene: 3. CDR3 length equals 15 residues. The TCR was taken from a human donor who donated a stem cell graft to a child with acute lymphoblastic leukemia. The chain joins TRBV12-3 or TRBV12-4 to TRBJ2-1; TRBD2 matches 12 bases. The sequencing used PBMCs from the stem cell graft donor, collected from the stem cell graft. CDR3: CASSQTSGRYNEQFF. CDR3 bases: TGTGCCAGCAGTCAAACTAGCGGGAGGTACAATGAGCAGTTCTTC.